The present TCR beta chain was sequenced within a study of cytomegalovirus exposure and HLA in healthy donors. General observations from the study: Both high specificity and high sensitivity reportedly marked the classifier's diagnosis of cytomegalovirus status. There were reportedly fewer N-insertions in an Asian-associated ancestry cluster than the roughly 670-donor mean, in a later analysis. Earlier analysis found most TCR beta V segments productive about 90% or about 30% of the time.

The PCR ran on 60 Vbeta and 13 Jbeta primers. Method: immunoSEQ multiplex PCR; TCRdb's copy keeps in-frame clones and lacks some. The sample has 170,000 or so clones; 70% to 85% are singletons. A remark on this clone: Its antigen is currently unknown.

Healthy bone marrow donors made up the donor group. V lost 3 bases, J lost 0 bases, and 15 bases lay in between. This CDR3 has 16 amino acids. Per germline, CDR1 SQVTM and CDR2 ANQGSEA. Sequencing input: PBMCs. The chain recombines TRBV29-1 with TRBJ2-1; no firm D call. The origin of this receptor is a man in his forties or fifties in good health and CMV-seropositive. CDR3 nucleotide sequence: TGCAGCGTTGATGGAGCTCGAGGCCGCTCCTACAATGAGCAGTTCTTC. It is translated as CSVDGARGRSYNEQFF.